These T cell receptor beta chains were read from a single sample in a study of blood T cell repertoires in COVID-19. Measured with immunoSEQ multiplex PCR; TCRdb has only the in-frame clones, and not every one. The table has under 200,000 clones, approximately 82% seen once. The sample taken for sequencing was peripheral blood. All receptors come from a woman aged 70-85 years who had recovered from COVID-19. Each CDR3 is given with its conserved first and last residue. The D gene is left open where the match is weak. Clone size appears in some rows only: once, few, many, or a class for an expanded clone.

clone size | J gene | V gene | CDR3 length | D gene | CDR3 DNA | CDR3 protein
- | TRBJ2-2 | TRBV6-5 | 13 | - | TGTGCCAGCAGTTACTCGTGGCGGAGGGAGCTGTTTTTT | CASSYSWRRELFF
- | TRBJ1-2 | TRBV6-1 | 16 | TRBD1 | TGTGCCAGCAGTGAACCTGGACCAGGGGGGTACTATGGCTACACCTTC | CASSEPGPGGYYGYTF
few | TRBJ2-3 | TRBV5-8 | 16 | - | TGTGCCAGCACCCACACGGGGGGCGGGGGCACAGATACGCAGTATTTT | CASTHTGGGGTDTQYF
- | TRBJ1-5 | TRBV4-1 | 13 | - | TGCGCCAGCAGCCAACCAGGGGATCAGCCCCAGCATTTT | CASSQPGDQPQHF
- | TRBJ1-1 | TRBV18 | 15 | TRBD1 | TGTGCCAGCTCACCAGGACAGGGGGCGGTAGCTGAAGCTTTCTTT | CASSPGQGAVAEAFF
- | TRBJ1-3 | TRBV14 | 17 | - | TGTGCCAGCAGCCAAGATGGTGGGCCGCGCTCTGGAAACACCATATATTTT | CASSQDGGPRSGNTIYF
once | TRBJ2-3 | TRBV15 | 16 | - | TGTGCCACCCGGAGGGGGGGGAACGGGGATTGGGATACGCAGTATTTT | CATRRGGNGDWDTQYF
- | TRBJ1-5 | TRBV10-3 | 14 | TRBD1 | TGTGCCATCAGTGGCGACAGGGACAATCAGCCCCAGCATTTT | CAISGDRDNQPQHF
- | TRBJ2-2 | TRBV18 | 15 | - | TGTGCCAGCTCAGATAGGACTGAGGCCTCCGGGGAGCTGTTTTTT | CASSDRTEASGELFF
- | TRBJ1-5 | TRBV2 | 16 | - | TGTGCCAGCAGCGAAGGTTGGGGAGGGTCGGGTCAGCCCCAGCATTTT | CASSEGWGGSGQPQHF